The rows below give T cell receptor beta chains drawn from one sample of a study of control samples from healthy donors and cancer patients. Clones were read by immunoSEQ multiplex PCR, and TCRdb kept only the in-frame ones, dropping some. The table lists some 95,000 clones, around 90% of them singletons. Material: blood. All receptors derive from a man younger than 40 in good health. Both conserved end residues are part of each CDR3. The order of the fields is clone size, D gene, V gene, J gene, CDR3 protein, CDR3 DNA. A D gene is named only where the DNA matches it firmly. Clone size is not always given. Where it is, it says once, few, many or a class for expanded clones.

NA	NA	TRBV12-3/TRBV12-4	TRBJ1-1	CASSFSNTEAFF	TGTGCCAGCAGTTTTTCTAACACTGAAGCTTTCTTT
NA	NA	TRBV3-1/TRBV3-2	TRBJ1-5	CASSQGFAAGDQPQHF	TGTGCCAGCAGCCAGGGATTCGCGGCAGGAGATCAGCCCCAGCATTTT
NA	TRBD2	TRBV2	TRBJ2-7	CASSGGTSSYEQYF	TGTGCCAGCAGTGGGGGGACTAGCTCCTACGAGCAGTACTTC
NA	NA	TRBV24-1	TRBJ2-5	CATSAGGGLETQYF	TGTGCCACCAGTGCCGGAGGAGGCTTGGAGACCCAGTACTTC
NA	TRBD1	TRBV4-3	TRBJ2-5	CASSRLPGQGQETQYF	TGCGCCAGCAGCCGCCTACCGGGACAGGGCCAAGAGACCCAGTACTTC
NA	TRBD1	TRBV12-5	TRBJ2-5	CASGLTGGRQETQYF	TGTGCTAGTGGTTTGACAGGGGGCCGGCAAGAGACCCAGTACTTC
NA	NA	TRBV11-2	TRBJ1-1	CASSLGVAQINTEAFF	TGTGCCAGCAGCTTAGGAGTAGCACAGATCAACACTGAAGCTTTCTTT
few	TRBD2	TRBV7-3	TRBJ2-3	CASSLAGGSDTQYF	TGTGCCAGCAGCCTAGCGGGAGGGTCAGATACGCAGTATTTT
NA	TRBD1	TRBV5-5	TRBJ1-1	CASSLTGVVTEAFF	TGTGCCAGCAGCCTTACAGGGGTGGTCACTGAAGCTTTCTTT
NA	TRBD2	TRBV2	TRBJ2-5	CASYGSGLAGEETQYF	TGTGCCAGCTACGGTTCCGGACTAGCGGGGGAAGAGACCCAGTACTTC
NA	NA	TRBV14	TRBJ2-1	CASSQTQGYEQFF	TGTGCCAGCAGCCAAACCCAGGGGTATGAGCAGTTCTTC
NA	TRBD1	TRBV19	TRBJ2-5	CASSIGGTGISGETQYF	TGTGCCAGTAGTATAGGAGGGACAGGAATCAGTGGAGAGACCCAGTACTTC
NA	TRBD2	TRBV5-1	TRBJ2-2	CASSTGTSGNTGELFF	TGCGCCAGCAGCACCGGGACTAGCGGGAACACCGGGGAGCTGTTTTTT
once	NA	TRBV7-6	TRBJ2-2	CASSLRPANTGELFF	TGTGCCAGCAGCTTACGACCAGCGAACACCGGGGAGCTGTTTTTT
NA	NA	TRBV25-1	TRBJ1-1	CASSEPGTEAFF	TGTGCCAGCAGTGAGCCAGGGACTGAAGCTTTCTTT
NA	NA	TRBV5-6	TRBJ1-1	CASSLVGTEAFF	TGTGCCAGCAGCTTGGTGGGAACTGAAGCTTTCTTT
few	NA	TRBV5-1	TRBJ2-3	CASSLRVGQSTDTQYF	TGCGCCAGCAGCTTGCGTGTGGGGCAGAGCACAGATACGCAGTATTTT
NA	TRBD1	TRBV19	TRBJ1-5	CASSGYRDRGRNQPQHF	TGTGCCAGTAGTGGATACCGGGACAGGGGGCGCAATCAGCCCCAGCATTTT
NA	TRBD1	TRBV7-2	TRBJ2-2	CASSSWDSMVTGELFF	TGTGCCAGCAGCTCGTGGGACAGTATGGTCACCGGGGAGCTGTTTTTT
NA	NA	TRBV5-6	TRBJ2-6	CASSLTGANVLTF	TGTGCCAGCAGCTTAACTGGGGCCAACGTCCTGACTTTC
NA	NA	TRBV27	TRBJ2-7	CASSFSSGASYEQYF	TGTGCCAGCAGTTTCAGTAGCGGAGCCTCCTACGAGCAGTACTTC
NA	TRBD2	TRBV19	TRBJ2-3	CASRPREGLGTDTQYF	TGTGCCAGTAGGCCTAGAGAGGGACTAGGCACAGATACGCAGTATTTT